The TCR beta chain described here comes from a study of OX40 agonist ivuxolimab in advanced cancers. Study-wide context: Earlier anti-PD-1, anti-PD-L1 or anti-CTLA-4 therapy was permitted; 30% to 50% had received some. Study outcomes and limitations: Clonal expansion by week 6 occurred in CD4+ and CD8+ blood T cells (at 0.1 to 3.0 mg/kg). More expanded clones were found, on average, in CD8+ than in CD4+ T cells.

In germline, CDR1 is SGHDN, CDR2 FVKESK. Trimming pared 0 bases from V and 3 bases from J, leaving 6 bases between. The CDR3 length is 14 residues. Blood got drawn at baseline, again on cycle 4 day 1, and then on cycle 7 day 1. In its sample, this clone was seen once. Its antigen is as yet unknown. Here immunoSEQ multiplex PCR was the method, and the copy in TCRdb shows in-frame clones only, minus some. This repertoire shows fewer than 55,000 clones, about 85% found once; its top ten account for roughly a quarter. This TCR was recovered from an adult with an advanced solid tumor such as melanoma, head and neck, liver or kidney cancer. This chain links TRBV14 with TRBJ2-1; no reliable D call. The sample was CD4+ or CD8+ T cells sorted from blood, taken in a trial of the OX40 agonist ivuxolimab. The CDR3 region has the DNA TGTGCCAGCAGCCAAGAGGGAATCTACAATGAGCAGTTCTTC. Translating gives CASSQEGIYNEQFF. Together with reference TRBV14 and TRBJ2-1, the CDR3 gives the full variable domain: EAGVTQFPSHSVIEKGQTVTLRCDPISGHDNLYWYRRVMGKEIKFLLHFVKESKQDESGMPNNRFLAERTGGTYSTLKVQPAELEDSGVYFCASSQEGIYNEQFFGPGTRLTVL.